Detailed here is one T cell receptor (beta chain). Sequencing was performed with immunoSEQ multiplex PCR; in TCRdb, only in-frame clones are kept and a portion is missing. The sample lists 550,000 to 800,000 clones; 74% were seen once. The data belong to a study of shared clonotypes between healthy human individuals. Looking at the study overall: CD4 naive cells filled three plates per donor, CD4 memory three, CD8 naive two and CD8 memory one.

Germline V gene sequence: CDR1 SGHVS, CDR2 FQNEAQ. The CDR3 consists of 14 residues. The TCR sequence derives from a woman aged 25 to 39 in good health. Sequenced material: memory CD4+ T cells sorted from blood. Subset indicated: CD45RA-negative fraction. The chain employs TRBV7-8 and TRBJ2-7, with 8 bases aligning to TRBD1. The CDR3 DNA follows: TGTGCGAGCCGGGCCCGACAGGGGATGCACGAGCAGTACTTC. Its protein is CASRARQGMHEQYF.